This T cell receptor (beta chain) was obtained from a study of blood T cell repertoires in COVID-19. Profiled with immunoSEQ multiplex PCR; TCRdb holds only in-frame clones, not every one. The data show about 120,000 clones, around nine tenths seen once. V was pared by 6 bases and J by 4 bases, with 7 bases of the junction left unmatched. Germline CDR1 and CDR2: SNHLY and FYNNEI. The CDR3 spans 15 residues. Sequenced input: peripheral blood. This clonotype was obtained from a woman in her 70s who had recovered from COVID-19. This chain joins TRBV2 and TRBJ2-1; 9 bases line up with TRBD1. CDR3 protein: CASRDFGTGYNEQFF. The DNA of the CDR3 is TGTGCCAGCAGAGACTTCGGGACAGGGTACAATGAGCAGTTCTTC. The whole variable domain, filled in from reference TRBV2 and TRBJ2-1, reads EPEVTQTPSHQVTQMGQEVILRCVPISNHLYFYWYRQILGQKVEFLVSFYNNEISEKSEIFDDQFSVERPDGSNFTLKIRSTKLEDSAMYFCASRDFGTGYNEQFFGPGTRLTVL.